The 25 T cell receptor beta chains below all came from one sample that was sequenced in a study of shared clonotypes between healthy human individuals. Only CD45RO-negative cells positively selected for CCR7 counted as naive CD8 cells, so terminally differentiated effector memory CD45RA+ cells were excluded. This table comes from immunoSEQ multiplex PCR, and its TCRdb copy is limited to in-frame clones, with some not included. Among hundreds of thousands of clones, about 95% were seen once, and the ten largest hold 0.095% to 0.12%. The specimen was naive CD8+ T cells sorted from blood. The source of these receptors is a woman aged 25 to 39 in good health.

This chain links TRBV19 with TRBJ2-6; weak D call: TRBD2 (6 bases). V lost 3 bases and J 0 bases, leaving 9 bases between the germline ends. Germline lookup yields CDR1 LNHDA and CDR2 SQIVND (reference sequence). The CDR3 extends over 16 amino acids. CDR3 DNA: TGTGCCAGTAGTATGTGGGGGGACTCTGGGGCCAACGTCCTGACTTTC. This translates into CASSMWGDSGANVLTF.

Of note for this clone: The sample has other DNA sequences that encode this CDR3 too. This chain connects TRBV27 to TRBJ2-7; D is uncertain. CDR1 and CDR2 (germline): MNHEY, SMNVEV (reference sequence). The CDR3 contains 13 residues. The germline V and J ends were trimmed by 2 bases and 2 bases, with 7 bases remaining between them. CDR3: CASSLRLAYEQYF. The CDR3, as DNA: TGTGCCAGCAGTTTAAGGTTAGCCTACGAGCAGTACTTC.

The chain combines TRBV2 with TRBJ2-1; 11 positions match TRBD2. V trimming: 8 bases; J trimming: 3 bases; junction bases outside the gene matches: 6. Germline V gene sequence: CDR1 SNHLY, CDR2 FYNNEI. The CDR3 totals 15 residues. The CDR3 region has the DNA TGTGCCAGCGGAGGGACTAGCGGAGTCTACAATGAGCAGTTCTTC. This gives the protein CASGGTSGVYNEQFF.

The chain recombines TRBV6-1 with TRBJ1-4; no clear D. V lost 7 bases, J lost 6 bases, and 15 bases lay in between. CDR3 length equals 14 residues. Germline CDR1 is MNHNS and CDR2 is SASEGT. The CDR3, as DNA: TGTGCCAGCACCGGGTGGCAGGCGGATGAAAAACTGTTTTTT. It is translated as CASTGWQADEKLFF.

The CDR3 coding sequence is TGTGCCAGCAGCTTAGATCTGGGAAACGAAGAGACCCAGTACTTC. Translating gives CASSLDLGNEETQYF. The chain uses TRBV7-8 and TRBJ2-5; D call uncertain. The CDR3 has 15 residues. V lost 1 base and J 3 bases, leaving 12 bases between the germline ends. Per the germline V gene, CDR1 is SGHVS and CDR2 is FQNEAQ.

The chain couples TRBV2 to TRBJ2-7; a possible D gene is TRBD1 (6 bases). The V end lost 6 bases, the J end lost 5 bases, and 11 bases lay between the germline ends. The CDR3 has 12 amino acids. Germline CDR1 is SNHLY and CDR2 is FYNNEI. CDR3 coding DNA: TGTGCCAGCAGGCAGGGGCACAACGAGCAGTACTTC. Encoded protein: CASRQGHNEQYF. Supplemented by reference TRBV2 and TRBJ2-7, the full variable domain reads EPEVTQTPSHQVTQMGQEVILRCVPISNHLYFYWYRQILGQKVEFLVSFYNNEISEKSEIFDDQFSVERPDGSNFTLKIRSTKLEDSAMYFCASRQGHNEQYFGPGTRLTVT.

J is TRBJ2-7 and V is TRBV27; 8 nucleotides match TRBD1. With 4 bases clipped from V and 6 bases from J, the junction kept 14 bases outside the gene matches. Germline-derived CDR1 and CDR2 are MNHEY and SMNVEV (reference sequence). This CDR3 is 16 amino acids long. The CDR3 loop reads CASSSGQGSNLREQYF. CDR3 coding DNA: TGTGCCAGCAGTTCCGGACAGGGCTCCAACCTACGCGAGCAGTACTTC.

The rearrangement joins TRBV9 to TRBJ2-1; the match to TRBD2 covers 9 bases. The CDR3 is 15 amino acids. After removal of 0 bases from V and 5 bases from J, the junction contained 3 bases not matched to a gene. Germline lookup yields CDR1 SGDLS and CDR2 YYNGEE. The CDR3 nucleotides are TGTGCCAGCAGCGTAGGTACTAGCGGGCACAATGAGCAGTTCTTC. This translates into CASSVGTSGHNEQFF.

The chain recombines TRBV4-1 with TRBJ1-4; 9 nucleotides align to TRBD1. CDR1 is MGHRA and CDR2 is YSYEKL in the germline V gene. The CDR3 spans 16 residues. Unmatched junction bases numbered 10, after V lost 4 bases and J lost 7 bases. The DNA of the CDR3 is TGCGCCAGCAGCCCGCTTATGACAGGGGGTCGTGAAAAACTGTTTTTT. The encoded protein is CASSPLMTGGREKLFF.

The gene calls are TRBV13 and TRBJ2-7, with TRBD2 matching 15 bases. V dropped 5 bases and J dropped 4; count of bases not matched to a gene: 12. This CDR3 has 18 amino acids. Germline assignment: CDR1 PRHDT and CDR2 FYEKMQ (reference sequence). The CDR3, as DNA: TGTGCCAGCAGCCCGGGACTAGCGGGAGGATGGGGGGAATACGAGCAGTACTTC. Residues: CASSPGLAGGWGEYEQYF. Complete variable domain (other parts from reference TRBV13 and TRBJ2-7): AAGVIQSPRHLIKEKRETATLKCYPIPRHDTVYWYQQGPGQDPQFLISFYEKMQSDKGSIPDRFSAQQFSDYHSELNMSSLELGDSALYFCASSPGLAGGWGEYEQYFGPGTRLTVT.

The chain joins TRBV4-1 to TRBJ2-5; 7 bases match TRBD2. The J call is doubtful: the DNA matches TRBJ2-7 better. The CDR3 totals 15 residues. Germline V gene sequence: CDR1 MGHRA, CDR2 YSYEKL. The CDR3 region is CASSQVRGSSYEQYF. The CDR3 region has the DNA TGCGCCAGCAGCCAAGTGCGCGGGAGTTCCTACGAGCAGTACTTC.

This chain connects TRBV30 to TRBJ2-3; D tentatively reads TRBD1 or TRBD2 (5 bases each). From germline, CDR1 is GTSNPN and CDR2 SVGIG (reference sequence). Trimming removed 2 bases from V and 6 bases from J, with 15 bases in between. CDR3 length: 14 amino acids. The CDR3 is CAWSWENPGDTQYF. The CDR3 DNA sequence: TGTGCCTGGAGTTGGGAGAACCCAGGGGATACGCAGTATTTT. The full variable domain, rest sourced from reference TRBV30 and TRBJ2-3, is SQTIHQWPATLVQPVGSPLSLECTVEGTSNPNLYWYRQAAGRGLQLLFYSVGIGQISSEVPQNLSASRPQDRQFILSSKKLLLSDSGFYLCAWSWENPGDTQYFGPGTRLTVL.

V is TRBV28 and J is TRBJ2-5; D unresolved. The ends were cut back, 4 bases at V and 0 bases at J, with 15 bases in the middle. The V gene's germline CDR1 is MDHEN and CDR2 SYDVKM. The CDR3 is made up of 16 amino acids. CDR3 in amino acids: CASSSTSELYQETQYF. The CDR3 coding sequence is TGTGCCAGCAGTTCGACCTCAGAGTTGTACCAAGAGACCCAGTACTTC.

The V and J genes are TRBV27 and TRBJ2-6, with 9 bases identical to TRBD1. CDR1 and CDR2 (germline): MNHEY, SMNVEV (reference sequence). V was clipped by 1 base and J by 0 bases; unmatched bases: 7. The CDR3 is 19 amino acids. CDR3 in DNA: TGTGCCAGCAGTTTATACCGGGGACAGGGTAGCTCTGGGGCCAACGTCCTGACTTTC. Its protein product is CASSLYRGQGSSGANVLTF.

This chain joins TRBV10-2 and TRBJ1-2; D gene uncertain. This CDR3 is built from 12 residues. Germline V gene data show CDR1 as WSHSY and CDR2 as SAAADI. V was clipped by 10 bases and J by 8 bases, with 17 bases between them. The CDR3 region is CAILDETFGYTF. In DNA, the CDR3 is TGCGCCATCCTTGACGAGACTTTCGGCTACACCTTC.

The V call is TRBV28, the J call TRBJ2-3; possibly TRBD2 for D (6 bases). This CDR3 is built from 14 residues. Deletions cut 6 bases from V and 0 bases from J, with 10 bases between. Germline CDR1 MDHEN, CDR2 SYDVKM. The DNA of the CDR3 is TGTGCCAGCAGACGGGGGTACAGCACAGATACGCAGTATTTT. Translated, it gives CASRRGYSTDTQYF.

The chain uses TRBV7-9 and TRBJ2-1; D may be TRBD1 (5 bases). Germline V gene sequence: CDR1 SEHNR, CDR2 FQNEAQ (reference sequence). The CDR3 runs 13 residues. The ends were cut back, 0 bases at V and 6 bases at J, with 6 bases in the middle. The CDR3 region is CASSLADINEQFF. The DNA of the CDR3 is TGTGCCAGCAGCTTAGCGGACATCAATGAGCAGTTCTTC.

Note on this clone: Within the sample, other DNA sequences also encode this same CDR3. The J gene is TRBJ1-1, the V gene TRBV5-6; D gene uncertain. Germline CDR1 and CDR2: SGHDT and YYEEEE. Trimming removed 2 bases from V and 0 bases from J, with 2 bases in between. The CDR3 loop spans 12 amino acids. The CDR3 nucleotides are TGTGCCAGCAGCTTCCTGAACACTGAAGCTTTCTTT. This codes for CASSFLNTEAFF.

The rearrangement uses TRBV7-8 and TRBJ2-1, with TRBD2 matching over 11 bases. V dropped 6 bases and J dropped 6; count of bases not matched to a gene: 13. Germline lookup yields CDR1 SGHVS and CDR2 FQNEAQ. The CDR3 length is 17 residues. Here the CDR3 reads CASSPGLAGGDGNEQFF. The CDR3 DNA is TGTGCCAGCAGTCCCGGACTAGCGGGCGGGGACGGCAATGAGCAGTTCTTC.

V gene TRBV28 combines with J gene TRBJ1-3, with a possible D match to TRBD1 (5 bases). Trimming cost V 0 bases and J 0 bases, with 9 bases left between them. Germline V gene lookup returns CDR1 MDHEN and CDR2 SYDVKM. The CDR3 contains 16 residues. The CDR3 sequence: CASSLWDTSSGNTIYF. CDR3 coding DNA: TGTGCCAGCAGTTTATGGGACACAAGCTCTGGAAACACCATATATTTT.

The CDR3 spells CASRPQENSNQPQHF. CDR3 DNA sequence: TGTGCCAGCAGGCCCCAGGAGAATAGCAATCAGCCCCAGCATTTT. This chain connects TRBV6-1 to TRBJ1-5; D gene uncertain. CDR1 MNHNS and CDR2 SASEGT come from the germline V gene. Trimming took 6 bases from V and 0 from J, leaving 12 bases between them. The CDR3 has 15 amino acids.

The V and J genes are TRBV27 and TRBJ2-5; the match to TRBD1 covers 7 bases. Gene TRBJ2-7 matches the end of the DNA better, so the J call may be wrong. CDR3 size: 14 residues. Germline V gives CDR1 MNHEY, CDR2 SMNVEV (reference sequence). The CDR3 loop is CASSPDRALYEQYF. DNA for the CDR3: TGTGCCAGCAGTCCAGACAGGGCGCTCTACGAGCAGTACTTC.

In regard to this clone: Its ends do not fully match the called genes, so a read error is possible. The genes are TRBV6-1 and TRBJ2-7, with 7 positions matching TRBD1. In germline, CDR1 is MNHNS, CDR2 SASEGT. The CDR3 runs to 11 residues. Written as DNA, the CDR3 is TGTGCCAGCAGTGCCGGGGACAGTGTTGGATTC. This encodes CASSAGDSVGF.

This rearrangement joins TRBV6-5 to TRBJ2-4; 9 nucleotides match TRBD1. The germline V gene encodes CDR1 MNHEY and CDR2 SVGAGI. CDR3 size: 11 residues. Losses at the gene ends were 5 bases for V and 14 bases for J; bases not matched to a gene: 4. CDR3 nucleotide sequence: TGTGCCAGCAGTAACAGGGGGCAGGAGTACTTC. This encodes CASSNRGQEYF.

This clone has just one count. Distinct nucleotide sequences in the sample also encode this CDR3. The chain has TRBV19 and TRBJ2-1; no reliable D call. The CDR3 has 11 amino acids. Trimming took off 6 bases at V and 7 bases at J, with 7 bases between the two ends. CDR1 is LNHDA, CDR2 SQIVND, per germline (reference sequence). CDR3 loop: CASSSYNEQFF. Written as DNA, the CDR3 is TGTGCCAGTAGCAGTTATAATGAGCAGTTCTTC.